Here is one T cell receptor beta chain with its context. The CDR3 covers 14 residues. Looked up from germline, CDR1 is GTSNPN and CDR2 is SVGIG (reference sequence). V lost 5 bases and J 10 bases, leaving 18 bases between the germline ends. The data were obtained in a study of blood T cell repertoires in COVID-19. In the study overall: From T cells, B-cell-depleted T cells, or PBMCs came the material, which was cDNA or gDNA.

The authors' processing: Reference gene primers were amplified, and this amplification served to estimate nucleated cell counts. This table comes from immunoSEQ multiplex PCR, and its TCRdb copy is limited to in-frame clones, with some not included. That table furnishes V, J and clone size, whereas the DNA furnished D and trimming. The sample records hundreds of thousands of clones, around 90% being singletons. The rearrangement joins TRBV30 to TRBJ1-6; D possibly corresponds to TRBD1 (5 bases). The TCR comes from a man in his forties with acute or convalescent COVID-19. Sequenced material: peripheral blood. The CDR3 protein is CAWHTGGPGSPLHF. For the CDR3, the DNA is TGTGCCTGGCATACGGGGGGACCGGGGTCACCCCTCCACTTT. Supplemented by reference TRBV30 and TRBJ1-6, the full variable domain reads SQTIHQWPATLVQPVGSPLSLECTVEGTSNPNLYWYRQAAGRGLQLLFYSVGIGQISSEVPQNLSASRPQDRQFILSSKKLLLSDSGFYLCAWHTGGPGSPLHFGNGTRLTVT.